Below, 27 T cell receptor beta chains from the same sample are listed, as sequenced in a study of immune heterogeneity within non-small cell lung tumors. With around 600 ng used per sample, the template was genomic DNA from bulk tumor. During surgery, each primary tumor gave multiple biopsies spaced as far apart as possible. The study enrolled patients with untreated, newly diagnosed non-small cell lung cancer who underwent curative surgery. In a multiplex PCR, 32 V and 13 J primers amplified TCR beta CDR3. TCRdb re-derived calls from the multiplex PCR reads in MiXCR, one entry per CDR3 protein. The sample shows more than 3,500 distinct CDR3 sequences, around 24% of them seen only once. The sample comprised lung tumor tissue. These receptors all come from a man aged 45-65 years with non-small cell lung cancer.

The CDR3: CASSLELAVFNEQFF. The DNA of the CDR3 is TGCGCCAGCAGCTTGGAACTAGCGGTCTTCAATGAGCAGTTCTTC. This rearrangement joins TRBV5-1 to TRBJ2-1; 8 nucleotides agree with TRBD2. The CDR3 has 15 amino acids. Per germline, CDR1 SGHRS and CDR2 YFSETQ. V lost 0 bases to trimming and J lost 6 bases; unmatched junction nucleotides: 5.

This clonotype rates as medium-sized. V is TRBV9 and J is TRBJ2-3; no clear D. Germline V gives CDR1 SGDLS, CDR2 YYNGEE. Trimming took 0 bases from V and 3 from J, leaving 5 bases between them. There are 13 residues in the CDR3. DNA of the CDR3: TGTGCCAGCAGCGTAGAGGAGACAGATACGCAGTATTTT. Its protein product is CASSVEETDTQYF.

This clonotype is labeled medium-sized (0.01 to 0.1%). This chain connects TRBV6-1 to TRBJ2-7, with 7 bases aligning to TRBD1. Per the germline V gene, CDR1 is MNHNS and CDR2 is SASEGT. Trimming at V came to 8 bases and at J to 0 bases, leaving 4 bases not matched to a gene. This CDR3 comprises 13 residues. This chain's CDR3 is CASLQGSSYEQYF. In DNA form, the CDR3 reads TGTGCCAGCCTACAGGGGTCCTCCTACGAGCAGTACTTC.

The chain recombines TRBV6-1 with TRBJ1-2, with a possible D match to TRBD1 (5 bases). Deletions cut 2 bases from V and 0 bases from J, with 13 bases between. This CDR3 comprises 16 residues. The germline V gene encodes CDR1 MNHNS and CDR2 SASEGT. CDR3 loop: CASSETPTATNYGYTF. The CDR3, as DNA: TGTGCCAGCAGTGAAACTCCGACAGCAACTAACTATGGCTACACCTTC.

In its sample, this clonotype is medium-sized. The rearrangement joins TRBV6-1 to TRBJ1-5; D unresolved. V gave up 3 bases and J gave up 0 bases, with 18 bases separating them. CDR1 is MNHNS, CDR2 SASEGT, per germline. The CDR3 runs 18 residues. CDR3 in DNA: TGTGCCAGCAGTGATCGCACGGAGTCAGATTATAGCAATCAGCCCCAGCATTTT. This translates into CASSDRTESDYSNQPQHF.

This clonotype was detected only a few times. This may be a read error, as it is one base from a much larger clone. The CDR3 region has the DNA TGCAGTGCTACGCGGCTACGGGTATGGACAGGGACATATTGGGACACTGAAGCTTTCTTT. It encodes CSATRLRVWTGTYWDTEAFF. The chain employs TRBV20-1 and TRBJ1-1; 8 bases line up with TRBD1. The CDR3 consists of 20 residues. The V and J ends lost 4 bases and 3 bases, in that order; junction bases with no gene match: 25. The germline V gene encodes CDR1 DFQATT and CDR2 SNEGSKA (reference sequence).

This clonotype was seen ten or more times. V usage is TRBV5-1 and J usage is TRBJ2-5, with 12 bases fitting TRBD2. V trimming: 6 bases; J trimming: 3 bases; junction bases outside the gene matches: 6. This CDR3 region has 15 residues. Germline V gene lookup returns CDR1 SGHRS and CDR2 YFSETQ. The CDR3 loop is CASKLAGGTKETQYF. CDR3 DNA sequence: TGCGCCAGCAAACTAGCGGGAGGTACGAAAGAGACCCAGTACTTC.

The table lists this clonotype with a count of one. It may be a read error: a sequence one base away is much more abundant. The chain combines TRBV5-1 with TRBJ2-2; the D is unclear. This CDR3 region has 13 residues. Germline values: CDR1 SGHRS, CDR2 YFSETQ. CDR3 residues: CAISWRPTGELFF. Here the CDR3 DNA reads TGCGCCATCAGCTGGCGGCCTACCGGGGAGCTGTTTTTT.

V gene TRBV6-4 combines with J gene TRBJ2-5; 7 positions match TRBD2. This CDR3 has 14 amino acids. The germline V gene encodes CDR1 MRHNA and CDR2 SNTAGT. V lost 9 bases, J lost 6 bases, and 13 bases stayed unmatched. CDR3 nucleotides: TGTGCCAGTAGGAGCCGGGGACTACCGAAGACCCAGTACTTC. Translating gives CASRSRGLPKTQYF.

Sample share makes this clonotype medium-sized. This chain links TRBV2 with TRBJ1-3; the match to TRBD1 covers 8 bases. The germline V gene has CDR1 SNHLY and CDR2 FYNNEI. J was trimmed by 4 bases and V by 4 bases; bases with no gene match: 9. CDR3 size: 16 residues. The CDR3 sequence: CASSAGPTGGGNTIYF. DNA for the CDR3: TGTGCCAGCAGTGCAGGACCCACAGGGGGAGGAAACACCATATATTTT.

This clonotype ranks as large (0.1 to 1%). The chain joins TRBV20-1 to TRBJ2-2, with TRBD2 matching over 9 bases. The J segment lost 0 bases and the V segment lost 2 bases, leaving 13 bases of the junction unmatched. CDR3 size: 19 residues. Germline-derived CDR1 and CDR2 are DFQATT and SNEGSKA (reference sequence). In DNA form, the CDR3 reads TGCAGTGCTAGACCCACCGGGACTAGCAGAATTGCGAACACCGGGGAGCTGTTTTTT. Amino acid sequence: CSARPTGTSRIANTGELFF.

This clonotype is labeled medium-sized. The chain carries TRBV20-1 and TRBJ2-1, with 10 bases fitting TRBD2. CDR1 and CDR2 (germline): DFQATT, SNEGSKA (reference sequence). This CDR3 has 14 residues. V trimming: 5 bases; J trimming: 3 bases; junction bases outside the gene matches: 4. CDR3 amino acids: CSASSGRDYNEQFF. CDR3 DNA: TGCAGTGCTTCAAGCGGGAGGGACTACAATGAGCAGTTCTTC.

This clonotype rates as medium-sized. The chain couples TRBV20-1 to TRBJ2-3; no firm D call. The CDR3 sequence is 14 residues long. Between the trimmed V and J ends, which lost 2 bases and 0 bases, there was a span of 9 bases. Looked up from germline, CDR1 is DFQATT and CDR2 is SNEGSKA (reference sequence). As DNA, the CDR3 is TGCAGTGCTAGAAAATCGGTCAGCACAGATACGCAGTATTTT. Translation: CSARKSVSTDTQYF.

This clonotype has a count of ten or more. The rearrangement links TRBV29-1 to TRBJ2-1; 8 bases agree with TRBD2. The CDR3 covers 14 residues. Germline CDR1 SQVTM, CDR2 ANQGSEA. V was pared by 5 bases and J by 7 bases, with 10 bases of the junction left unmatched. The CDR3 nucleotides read TGCAGCGTTTCCCAGGCGGGGGGCCAAAATGAGCAGTTCTTC. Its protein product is CSVSQAGGQNEQFF.

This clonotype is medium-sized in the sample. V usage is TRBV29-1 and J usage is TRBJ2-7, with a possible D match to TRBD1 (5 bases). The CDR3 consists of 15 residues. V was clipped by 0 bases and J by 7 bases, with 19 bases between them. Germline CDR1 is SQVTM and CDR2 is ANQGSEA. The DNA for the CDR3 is TGCAGCGTTGAAGATCAACCGACAGCTAGTGGGGAGCAGTACTTC. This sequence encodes CSVEDQPTASGEQYF.

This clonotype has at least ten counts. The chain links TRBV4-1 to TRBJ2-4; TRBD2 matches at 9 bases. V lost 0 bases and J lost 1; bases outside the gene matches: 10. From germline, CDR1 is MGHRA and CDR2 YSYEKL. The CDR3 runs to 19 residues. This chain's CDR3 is CASSQDVAGGAIAKNIQYF. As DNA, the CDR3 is TGCGCCAGCAGCCAAGACGTCGCGGGGGGGGCGATTGCCAAAAACATTCAGTACTTC.

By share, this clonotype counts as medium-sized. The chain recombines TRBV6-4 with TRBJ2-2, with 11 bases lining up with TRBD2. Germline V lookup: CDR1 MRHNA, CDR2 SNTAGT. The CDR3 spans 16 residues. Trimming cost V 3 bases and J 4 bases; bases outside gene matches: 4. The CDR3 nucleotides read TGTGCCAGCAGTGAACTAGCGGGAGTCAGCACCGGGGAGCTGTTTTTT. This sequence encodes CASSELAGVSTGELFF.

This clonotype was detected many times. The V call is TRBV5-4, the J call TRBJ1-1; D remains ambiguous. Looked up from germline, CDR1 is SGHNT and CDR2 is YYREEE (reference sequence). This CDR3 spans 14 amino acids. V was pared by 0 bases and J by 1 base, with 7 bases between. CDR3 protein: CASSLGRQNTEAFF. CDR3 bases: TGTGCCAGCAGCTTGGGTCGGCAGAACACTGAAGCTTTCTTT.

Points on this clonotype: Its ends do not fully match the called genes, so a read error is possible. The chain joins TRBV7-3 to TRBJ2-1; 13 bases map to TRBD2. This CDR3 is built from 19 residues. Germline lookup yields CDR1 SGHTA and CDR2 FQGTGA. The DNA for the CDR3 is TGTGCCAGCAGCTCCACCTCGGGACTAGCGGGAAAGTCCTGCAATGAGCAGTTCTTT. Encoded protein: CASSSTSGLAGKSCNEQFF.

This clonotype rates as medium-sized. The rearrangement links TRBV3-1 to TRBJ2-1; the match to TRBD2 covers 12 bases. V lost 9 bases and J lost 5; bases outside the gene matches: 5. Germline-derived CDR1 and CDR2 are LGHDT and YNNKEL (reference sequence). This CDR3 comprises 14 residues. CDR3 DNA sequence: TGTGCCAGTGGACTAGCGGGGAGGAACAATGAGCAGTTCTTC. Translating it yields CASGLAGRNNEQFF.

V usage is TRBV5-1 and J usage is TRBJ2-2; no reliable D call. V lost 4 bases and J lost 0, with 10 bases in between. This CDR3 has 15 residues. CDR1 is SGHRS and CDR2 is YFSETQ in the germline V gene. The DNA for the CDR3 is TGCGCCAGCAGCACGAACCCGCCGAACACCGGGGAGCTGTTTTTT. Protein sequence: CASSTNPPNTGELFF.

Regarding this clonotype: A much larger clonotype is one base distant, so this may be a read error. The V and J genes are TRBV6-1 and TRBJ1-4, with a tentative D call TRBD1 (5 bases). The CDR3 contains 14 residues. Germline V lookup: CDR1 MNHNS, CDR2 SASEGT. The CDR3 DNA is TGTGCCGGCAGAGTAGGGGCCTCGAATGAAAAACTGTTTTTT. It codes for CAGRVGASNEKLFF.

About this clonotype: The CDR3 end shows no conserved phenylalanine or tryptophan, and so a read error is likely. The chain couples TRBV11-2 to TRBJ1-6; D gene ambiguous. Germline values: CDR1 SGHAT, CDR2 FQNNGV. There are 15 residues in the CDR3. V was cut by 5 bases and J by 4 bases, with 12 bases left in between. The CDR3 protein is CASSVSQEYNSPLHL. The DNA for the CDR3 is TGTGCCAGCAGCGTGAGTCAGGAATATAATTCACCCCTCCACCTT.

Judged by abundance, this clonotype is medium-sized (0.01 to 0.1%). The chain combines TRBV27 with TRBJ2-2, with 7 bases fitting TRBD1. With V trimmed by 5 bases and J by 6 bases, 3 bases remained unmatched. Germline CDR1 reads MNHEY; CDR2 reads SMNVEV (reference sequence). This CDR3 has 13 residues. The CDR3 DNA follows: TGTGCCAGCAGTACAGGGGATGCCGGGGAGCTGTTTTTT. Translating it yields CASSTGDAGELFF.

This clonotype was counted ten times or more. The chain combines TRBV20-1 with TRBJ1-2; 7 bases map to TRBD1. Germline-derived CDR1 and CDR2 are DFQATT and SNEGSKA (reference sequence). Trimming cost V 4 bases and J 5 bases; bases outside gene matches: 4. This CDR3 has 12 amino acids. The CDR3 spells CSATYRGYGYTF. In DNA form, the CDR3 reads TGCAGTGCTACGTACAGGGGTTATGGCTACACCTTC.

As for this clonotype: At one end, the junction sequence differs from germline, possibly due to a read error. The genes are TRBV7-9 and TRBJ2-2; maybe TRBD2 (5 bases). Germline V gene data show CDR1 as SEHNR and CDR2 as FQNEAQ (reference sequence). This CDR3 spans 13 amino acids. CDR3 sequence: CASSLTSAGELIF. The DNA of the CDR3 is TGTGCCAGCAGCTTAACATCCGCCGGGGAGCTGATTTTT.

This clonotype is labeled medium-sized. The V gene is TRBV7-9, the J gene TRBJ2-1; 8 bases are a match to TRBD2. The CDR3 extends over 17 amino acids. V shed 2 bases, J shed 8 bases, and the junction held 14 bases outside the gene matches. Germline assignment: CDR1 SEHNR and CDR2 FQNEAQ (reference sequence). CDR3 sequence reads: CASSLLGGLGMSDEQFF. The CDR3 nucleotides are TGTGCCAGCAGCTTATTAGGGGGACTAGGGATGTCGGATGAGCAGTTCTTC.